This entry concerns a single T cell receptor beta chain. This entry belongs to a study of blood T cell repertoires in COVID-19. Study as a whole: PBMCs, B-cell-depleted T cells, or T cells provided the cDNA or gDNA that made up the material.

In the study's own analysis: Cell counts per sample came from amplifying reference gene primers. The protocol was immunoSEQ multiplex PCR, while the TCRdb copy is restricted to in-frame clones and leaves out a portion. V, J and clone size reflect that table, while D and trimming were determined from the DNA. This table has about 28,000 clones, approximately 84% appearing once. V was clipped by 0 bases and J by 11 bases; unmatched bases: 6. Germline lookup yields CDR1 ENHRY and CDR2 SYGVKD. The CDR3 extends over 15 amino acids. V is TRBV10-3 and J is TRBJ1-6; 8 nucleotides agree with TRBD1. The TCR originated in a woman aged 60-70 years with acute or convalescent COVID-19. The material sequenced was peripheral blood. As DNA, the CDR3 is TGTGCCATCAGTGAGTCAGGGTTGACAGGGGCACCCCTCCACTTT. It translates to CAISESGLTGAPLHF.